This T cell receptor beta chain is drawn from a study of identical twins (dated by TCRdb to 2016 to 2017). Study-level background: TCR alpha and beta repertoires from monozygotic twins, unrelated adults of various ages and cord blood were deep-sequenced to test whether fetal clonotypes persist. To rule out contamination, the twin experiments were replicated at different times with different library preparation protocols. General study outcomes and caveats: Fewer insertions were carried by abundant cord blood beta clonotypes, a similar but weaker trend appeared in young adult naive repertoires, and no such trend appeared in memory repertoires. Compared with coincidental sharing between unrelated individuals, out-of-frame TCR alpha sequences shared between twins showed an excess of sequences with low generation probability. Zero-insertion analyses could be partly confounded by invariant T cells such as MAIT and iNKT, although diverse VJ usage argued against such confounding for most clonotypes. Out-of-frame TCR alpha sharing in monozygotic twins was systematically underestimated by recombination models, whereas sharing between unrelated individuals was in agreement with the recombination models. Excess twin sharing in beta out-of-frame sequences was weaker because fewer shared sequences lowered the signal-to-noise ratio. Because the same donors could not be followed over many years, the conclusions depended on cross-sectional statistical analysis.

Unmatched junction bases come to 6, with V trimmed by 5 bases and J by 6 bases. From its cysteine to its phenylalanine, the CDR3 spans 13 amino acids. Kept here is only the CDR3 DNA, which spans 39 bases and is read in frame from base 1. Libraries were constructed by 5' RACE. The instrument was an Illumina HiSeq 2000. Template switching introduced a universal primer binding site; the final cDNA contained a unique molecular identifier, enabling accurate counting of TCR cDNA molecules. First-strand cDNA for TCR alpha and beta chains was synthesized from specific primers in the conserved constant-segment region. To control for contamination, every cDNA library was double barcoded, receiving both a SMART-Mk sample barcode and Illumina barcodes. TruSeq adapter sequences along with Illumina sample barcodes were introduced in two successive PCR steps. Sequencing of the TCR alpha and beta cDNA libraries was done on the Illumina HiSeq platform using custom primers. The paper's data handling went like this. MiGEC processed the raw reads to extract unique molecular identifiers, while MiXCR was used to determine the CDR3 positions. Recombination models were inferred per individual with the repgenHMM and IGoR tools using an EM algorithm. Shared clonotypes were analyzed with the tcR package in R, and sharing was normalized by the product of cloneset sizes. Out-of-frame nonproductive sequences were analyzed to study raw recombination free of thymic and clonal selection effects. TCRdb redid the processing of the public reads, applying fastp at Q25 and MiXCR, and retained in-frame beta chains. Each CDR3 protein appears once, grouped with its most common genes and DNA. Clone size and V and J calls follow TCRdb, not the original study. In this sample the table shows about 890,000 distinct CDR3 sequences, approximately 13% of which occur a single time. Of the sample, about 1.5% falls within the top ten clones.

All donors were healthy Caucasians. The twin cohort consisted of three pairs of female monozygotic twins, all aged about 18 to 30 years. Peripheral blood mononuclear cells were the source from which RNA for the TCR libraries was isolated. On this clonotype: Its recognized antigen is unknown. Per-nucleotide qualities are absent, and no much larger clonotype sits a single base away.

This sample also belongs to another study, concerning yellow fever vaccine responses in identical twins. That second report states: According to the authors, the vaccine-induced T cell response in identical twins seemed to be partly convergent and partly specific to each individual. In the study, vaccine-responding T cell clones were precisely tracked in identical twins.

The sequence links TRBV12-3 or TRBV12-4 to TRBJ1-1; TRBD1 agrees with 7 junctional bases. What was sequenced was PBMCs. This receptor was taken from a woman aged 18-35 years in good health. The CDR3 loop reads CASSGTELSEAFF. The base sequence is TGTGCCAGCAGTGGGACAGAATTGTCTGAAGCTTTCTTT.